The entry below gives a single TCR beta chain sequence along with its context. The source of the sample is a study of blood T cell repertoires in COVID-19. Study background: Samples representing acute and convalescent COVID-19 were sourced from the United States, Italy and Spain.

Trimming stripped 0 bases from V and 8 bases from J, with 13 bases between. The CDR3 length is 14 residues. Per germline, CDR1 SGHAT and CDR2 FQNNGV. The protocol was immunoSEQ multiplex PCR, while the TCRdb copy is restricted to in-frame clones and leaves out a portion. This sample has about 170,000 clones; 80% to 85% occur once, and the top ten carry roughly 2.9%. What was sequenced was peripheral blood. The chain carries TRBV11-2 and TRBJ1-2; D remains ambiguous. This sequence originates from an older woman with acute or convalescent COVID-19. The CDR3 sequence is CASSLENWERGYTF. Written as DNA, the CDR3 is TGTGCCAGCAGCTTAGAGAACTGGGAGAGAGGCTACACCTTC.